The sequence of this T cell receptor (beta chain) was determined in a study of breast tumors, draining lymph nodes, adjacent tissues. The study, taken as a whole, reports: Data fit most tumor T cells coming from lymph node, expanding in tumor. Tumor TCR diversity was below lymph nodes but above nontumor tissue. Data only fit, rather than demonstrated, lymph node origin of most tumor T cells.

The lymph nodes were axillary draining lymph nodes from breast cancer patients. A single record per CDR3 protein comes from TCRdb applying MiXCR to the multiplex PCR reads. The table includes 150,000 to 200,000 distinct CDR3 sequences, approximately 33% detected once. The V end was cut by 5 bases, the J end by 11 bases, with 25 bases between. CDR3 length equals 15 residues. CDR1 DFQATT and CDR2 SNEGSKA come from the germline V gene (reference sequence). This clonotype was seen at least ten times. Its target is unknown. The chain links TRBV20-1 to TRBJ1-5; perhaps TRBD1 as D (5 bases). Sequences were obtained from axillary lymph node tissue. This receptor was obtained from a female donor with breast cancer. Some clones in this sample may be carry-over from other donors' samples. CDR3 DNA: TGCAGTGCTGGTCTTTCCGGGACCCAAGGAGGGACCCAGCATTTT. Protein: CSAGLSGTQGGTQHF.